Listed below are T cell receptor beta chains from one sample, sequenced in a study of T cell responses to AZD1222 COVID-19 vaccine. Measured with immunoSEQ multiplex PCR; TCRdb has only the in-frame clones, and not every one. This sample has 150,000 to 200,000 clones, with 87% found just once. Here the sequenced sample was peripheral blood, taken 28 days after the second AZD1222 dose. The receptors originated from an adult who received the AZD1222 COVID-19 vaccine. The CDR3 runs from the conserved cysteine through the conserved F or W. A D gene is named only where the DNA matches it firmly. Rows give clone size only sometimes, using once, few, many, or a class for an expanded clone.

NA	NA	TRBV4-2	TRBJ2-4	CASSLSPGQNIQYF	TGTGCCAGCAGCCTTTCTCCCGGGCAAAACATTCAGTACTTC
NA	NA	TRBV5-5	TRBJ1-5	CASSLAVTNQPQHF	TGTGCCAGCAGCTTGGCCGTGACTAATCAGCCCCAGCATTTT
NA	TRBD2	TRBV5-1	TRBJ2-1	CASSLGTSSRNEQFF	TGCGCCAGCAGCCTCGGGACTAGCAGTAGGAATGAGCAGTTCTTC
NA	TRBD2	TRBV4-1	TRBJ2-7	CASSPSGGSSYEQYF	TGCGCCAGCAGCCCGAGCGGGGGCAGCTCCTACGAGCAGTACTTC
NA	NA	TRBV7-2	TRBJ1-4	CASSLVLASREKLFF	TGTGCCAGCAGCTTAGTCCTGGCCAGTCGTGAAAAACTGTTTTTT
NA	NA	TRBV5-5	TRBJ2-7	CASGDLDYEQYF	TGTGCCAGCGGTGATTTGGACTACGAGCAGTACTTC
NA	TRBD1	TRBV4-3	TRBJ1-5	CASSRSGQRDQPQHF	TGCGCCAGCAGCCGTTCGGGACAGAGAGATCAGCCCCAGCATTTT
NA	NA	TRBV27	TRBJ2-6	CASRFLSGANVLTF	TGTGCCAGCAGGTTTCTCTCTGGGGCCAACGTCCTGACTTTC
NA	NA	TRBV2	TRBJ1-1	CASRGTGRGSAEAFF	TGTGCCAGCCGCGGCACAGGGCGGGGGAGCGCTGAAGCTTTCTTT
NA	NA	TRBV7-2	TRBJ1-5	CASSPDGTPNQPQHF	TGTGCCAGCAGCCCGGATGGTACTCCCAATCAGCCCCAGCATTTT
NA	NA	TRBV19	TRBJ1-6	CASSIDPGSSYNSPLHF	TGTGCCAGTAGTATCGACCCTGGGAGCTCCTATAATTCACCCCTCCACTTT
NA	NA	TRBV20-1	TRBJ2-7	CSARGSYEQYF	TGCAGTGCTAGAGGTAGCTACGAGCAGTACTTC
NA	NA	TRBV6-1	TRBJ2-7	CASSEAETGWDEQYF	TGTGCCAGCAGTGAAGCGGAAACAGGGTGGGACGAGCAGTACTTC
NA	NA	TRBV6-2/TRBV6-3	TRBJ1-5	CASSYMGASNQPQHF	TGTGCCAGCAGTTACATGGGGGCGAGCAATCAGCCCCAGCATTTT
once	TRBD1	TRBV6-2/TRBV6-3	TRBJ1-2	CASSSGQGRTYGYTF	TGTGCCAGCAGCTCAGGACAGGGACGGACCTATGGCTACACCTTC
NA	NA	TRBV20-1	TRBJ1-1	CSARVGLEAFF	TGCAGTGCTAGAGTAGGTCTCGAAGCTTTCTTT
NA	NA	TRBV29-1	TRBJ1-3	CSASLSGNTIYF	TGCAGCGCTTCCCTCTCTGGAAACACCATATATTTT
few	NA	TRBV2	TRBJ2-1	CASSALEQFF	TGTGCCAGCAGCGCGCTGGAGCAGTTCTTC
NA	NA	TRBV9	TRBJ2-2	CASSAYGGADGELFF	TGTGCCAGCAGCGCCTACGGGGGCGCGGACGGGGAGCTGTTTTTT
NA	NA	TRBV5-8	TRBJ1-5	CASGLGVLVQPQHF	TGTGCCAGCGGATTGGGGGTTCTTGTTCAGCCCCAGCATTTT
NA	NA	TRBV6-6	TRBJ2-7	CASSLPGGGNEQYF	TGTGCCAGCAGTCTCCCAGGGGGAGGGAACGAGCAGTACTTC
NA	TRBD1	TRBV4-1	TRBJ1-2	CASSPGQGGDYGYTF	TGCGCCAGCAGCCCGGGACAGGGAGGGGATTATGGCTACACCTTC
NA	TRBD2	TRBV30	TRBJ2-7	CAWSVGRTGGYEQYF	TGTGCCTGGAGTGTGGGAAGGACGGGGGGGTACGAGCAGTACTTC